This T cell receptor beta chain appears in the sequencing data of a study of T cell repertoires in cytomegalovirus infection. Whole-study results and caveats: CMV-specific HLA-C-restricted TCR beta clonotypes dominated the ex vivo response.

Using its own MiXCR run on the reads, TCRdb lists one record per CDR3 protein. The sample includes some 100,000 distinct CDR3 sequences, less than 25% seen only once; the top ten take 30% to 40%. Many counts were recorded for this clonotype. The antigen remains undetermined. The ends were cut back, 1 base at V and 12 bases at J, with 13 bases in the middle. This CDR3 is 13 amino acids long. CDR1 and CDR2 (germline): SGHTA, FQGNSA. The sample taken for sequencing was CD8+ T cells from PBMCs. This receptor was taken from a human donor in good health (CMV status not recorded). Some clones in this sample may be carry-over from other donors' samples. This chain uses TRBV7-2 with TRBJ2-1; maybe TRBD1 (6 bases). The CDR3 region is CASSLDRSDRQFF. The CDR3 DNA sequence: TGTGCCAGCAGCTTAGATCGTTCGGACAGGCAGTTCTTC.